The T cell receptor beta chain described here comes from a study of shared clonotypes between healthy human individuals. Concerning this clone itself: Additional DNA sequences in this sample encode the identical CDR3.

Germline CDR1 PRHDT, CDR2 FYEKMQ (reference sequence). CDR3 length: 12 residues. V lost 5 bases and J 4 bases, leaving 8 bases between the germline ends. Naive CD8 cells, CD45RO-negative and positively selected for CCR7, excluded terminally differentiated effector memory CD45RA+ cells. The donor population consisted of healthy HIV-negative adults with no recent acute infections or vaccinations. Clones were sequenced by immunoSEQ multiplex PCR, and TCRdb holds only the in-frame ones, with some missing. The sample shows nearly 2 million clones, about 95% of them seen only once. The receptor's source is a man aged 18 to 29 in good health. The sample was naive CD8+ T cells sorted from blood. The chain is built from TRBV13 and TRBJ1-1; maybe TRBD1 (6 bases). This CDR3 reads CASSLRGTEAFF. As DNA, the CDR3 is TGTGCCAGCAGCCTCAGGGGCACTGAAGCTTTCTTT. The whole variable domain, remainder taken from reference TRBV13 and TRBJ1-1, is AAGVIQSPRHLIKEKRETATLKCYPIPRHDTVYWYQQGPGQDPQFLISFYEKMQSDKGSIPDRFSAQQFSDYHSELNMSSLELGDSALYFCASSLRGTEAFFGQGTRLTVV.